The rows below give T cell receptor beta chains drawn from one sample of a study of beta chain features in type 1 diabetes. The table came from immunoSEQ multiplex PCR; TCRdb's copy has only in-frame clones and leaves some out. The profile shows 500,000 to 800,000 clones, 9.5% to 15% of them singletons. The sequenced sample was naive CD4+ T cells from blood. Source of these receptors: a man aged 30 to 39 with type 1 diabetes. CDR3s include the opening cysteine and the closing phenylalanine or tryptophan. The D gene is left open where the match is weak. The size field is filled for only some rows; it gives once, few, many or a size class.

CDR3,DNA,V,D,size,J
CASSPLETGTYVQYF,TGCGCCAGCAGCCCCTTAGAGACAGGGACGTACGTGCAGTACTTC,TRBV5-1,TRBD1,-,TRBJ2-7
CASRPEGASYEQYF,TGTGCCAGTAGGCCGGAGGGCGCCTCCTACGAGCAGTACTTC,TRBV19,-,few,TRBJ2-7
CASSTTRGGSDYGYTF,TGTGCCAGCAGCACAACCCGTGGAGGGTCCGACTATGGCTACACCTTC,TRBV9,-,few,TRBJ1-2
CASSSLGAGGQETQYF,TGTGCCAGCAGCTCCCTAGGGGCGGGAGGCCAAGAGACCCAGTACTTC,TRBV7-2,TRBD2,-,TRBJ2-5
CASNPSGGGMATNEKLFF,TGTGCCAGCAACCCCAGCGGGGGGGGAATGGCCACTAATGAAAAACTGTTTTTT,TRBV7-9,-,-,TRBJ1-4
CASSPRTGQETQYF,TGTGCCAGCAGCCCTCGGACAGGGCAAGAGACCCAGTACTTC,TRBV14,TRBD1,few,TRBJ2-5
CASSYPTGPTNEKLFF,TGTGCCAGCAGTTACCCGACAGGGCCAACTAATGAAAAACTGTTTTTT,TRBV6-6,TRBD1,-,TRBJ1-4
CSVEGTILAEAFF,TGCAGCGTTGAAGGGACAATTCTCGCTGAAGCTTTCTTT,TRBV29-1,-,-,TRBJ1-1
CASSLWAPRDSPLHF,TGTGCCAGCAGCTTATGGGCCCCAAGGGATTCACCCCTCCACTTT,TRBV7-2,-,few,TRBJ1-6
CASSPPTSGLYNEQFF,TGCGCCAGCAGCCCCCCAACTAGCGGTCTCTACAATGAGCAGTTCTTC,TRBV4-1,TRBD2,-,TRBJ2-1
CASGRTSVNNEQFF,TGTGCCAGCGGCAGGACTAGCGTAAACAATGAGCAGTTCTTC,TRBV6-5,TRBD2,few,TRBJ2-1
CASSLTVMNTEAFF,TGTGCCAGCAGCTTAACAGTGATGAACACTGAAGCTTTCTTT,TRBV7-9,-,-,TRBJ1-1
CASSFGRSTDTQYF,TGTGCCAGCAGCTTCGGACGAAGCACAGATACGCAGTATTTT,TRBV5-6,-,-,TRBJ2-3
CASSLGQGQFGTDTQYF,TGTGCCAGCAGCTTAGGACAGGGCCAGTTTGGCACAGATACGCAGTATTTT,TRBV7-8,TRBD1,-,TRBJ2-3
CASSLWTSGGGETQYF,TGTGCCAGCAGCTTATGGACTAGCGGGGGAGGCGAGACCCAGTACTTC,TRBV7-2,TRBD2,-,TRBJ2-5
CASSVTPEGLGTQYF,TGTGCCAGCAGCGTGACCCCGGAGGGGCTGGGGACCCAGTACTTC,TRBV9,-,few,TRBJ2-5
CASSLWGTDGTDTQYF,TGTGCCAGCAGCTTATGGGGGACAGACGGCACAGATACGCAGTATTTT,TRBV9,TRBD1,-,TRBJ2-3
CASSYSGGGTEAFF,TGTGCCAGCAGTTACTCAGGGGGGGGCACTGAAGCTTTCTTT,TRBV6-5,-,-,TRBJ1-1
CASSQDQGLAGSDQFF,TGTGCCAGCAGCCAAGACCAGGGACTAGCGGGGTCTGATCAGTTCTTC,TRBV14,TRBD2,-,TRBJ2-1
CASSYRTGSGANVLTF,TGTGCCAGCAGTTATCGGACAGGCTCTGGGGCCAACGTCCTGACTTTC,TRBV6-6,TRBD1,-,TRBJ2-6
CASSPPGMNTEAFF,TGCGCCAGCAGTCCTCCCGGGATGAACACTGAAGCTTTCTTT,TRBV23-1,-,-,TRBJ1-1
CASRSQTSGNTIYF,TGTGCCAGTAGGAGCCAGACCTCTGGAAACACCATATATTTT,TRBV19,-,-,TRBJ1-3
CASSLAGPDGYTF,TGTGCCAGCAGCTTGGCAGGTCCAGATGGCTACACCTTC,TRBV5-6,-,-,TRBJ1-2
CASSRGGTEYNEQFF,TGTGCCAGCAGCCGTGGTGGGACAGAGTACAATGAGCAGTTCTTC,TRBV7-2,TRBD1,-,TRBJ2-1
CASRMGGSSYNEQFF,TGTGCCAGCAGGATGGGGGGGAGCTCCTACAATGAGCAGTTCTTC,TRBV6-1,TRBD2,-,TRBJ2-1
CATSRAQGTGNTIYF,TGTGCCACCAGCAGAGCCCAGGGTACTGGAAACACCATATATTTT,TRBV15,-,few,TRBJ1-3
CASSQEIRGLPLHF,TGCGCCAGCAGCCAAGAGATCCGGGGGCTTCCCCTCCACTTT,TRBV4-3,-,-,TRBJ1-6
CASSLTGDQPQHF,TGTGCCAGCAGTTTAACCGGGGATCAGCCCCAGCATTTT,TRBV27,-,-,TRBJ1-5
CASGRQGADTEAFF,TGTGCCAGCGGACGACAGGGGGCCGATACTGAAGCTTTCTTT,TRBV25-1,TRBD1,-,TRBJ1-1
CASSYSRDQVREQYF,TGTGCCAGCAGTTACTCGAGGGACCAGGTGAGGGAGCAGTACTTC,TRBV6-5,-,-,TRBJ2-7
CASSQGSGNVLTF,TGTGCCAGCAGCCAAGGGTCTGGGAACGTCCTGACTTTC,TRBV4-2,-,few,TRBJ2-6
CASSEVGPEQYF,TGTGCCAGCAGTGAAGTGGGTCCCGAGCAGTACTTC,TRBV2,-,few,TRBJ2-7
CAGTPGNEQFF,TGTGCGGGGACCCCGGGGAATGAGCAGTTCTTC,TRBV2,-,many,TRBJ2-1
CASSSPQATDTQYF,TGCGCCAGCAGCTCGCCTCAGGCCACAGATACGCAGTATTTT,TRBV5-1,-,-,TRBJ2-3
CASTISYEQFF,TGTGCCAGCACCATCTCGTATGAGCAGTTCTTC,TRBV7-9,-,many,TRBJ2-1
CASSPGGKATQYF,TGTGCCAGCTCACCGGGAGGAAAGGCGACCCAGTACTTC,TRBV18,-,few,TRBJ2-5
CASSFRGTTNSYGYTF,TGTGCCAGCAGTTTCAGAGGGACAACGAATAGCTATGGCTACACCTTC,TRBV6-6,-,few,TRBJ1-2
CASSPRSQETQYF,TGTGCCAGCAGCCCCAGGAGCCAAGAGACCCAGTACTTC,TRBV5-4,-,-,TRBJ2-5
CASSVALDREFETQYF,TGTGCCAGCAGCGTAGCTTTGGACAGGGAATTCGAGACCCAGTACTTC,TRBV9,TRBD1,-,TRBJ2-5
CASSAQGSRSYEQYF,TGTGCCAGTAGCGCCCAGGGGTCGAGATCCTACGAGCAGTACTTC,TRBV19,-,few,TRBJ2-7
CASSHSGQGEDTQYF,TGCGCCAGCAGCCATTCGGGACAGGGAGAAGATACGCAGTATTTT,TRBV4-3,TRBD1,few,TRBJ2-3
CAISSATETQYF,TGTGCCATAAGTTCCGCTACGGAGACCCAGTACTTC,TRBV15,-,few,TRBJ2-5
CASSQDGTGPSRLFF,TGCGCCAGCAGCCAAGATGGAACAGGGCCCTCCAGACTGTTTTTT,TRBV4-3,-,few,TRBJ1-4
CASSSRDRNSPLHF,TGTGCCAGCAGTTCCCGGGACAGGAATTCACCCCTCCACTTT,TRBV6-6,TRBD1,few,TRBJ1-6
CASSQAGRFGGSSWHNEQFF,TGTGCCAGCAGCCAAGCTGGGCGGTTTGGTGGGTCGTCATGGCACAATGAGCAGTTCTTC,TRBV4-2,-,-,TRBJ2-1
CASSLKVDSTGELFF,TGTGCCAGCAGCTTAAAGGTGGACTCCACCGGGGAGCTGTTTTTT,TRBV7-8,-,-,TRBJ2-2
CASSLNRGGKTQYF,TGTGCCAGCAGCTTGAACAGGGGCGGGAAGACCCAGTACTTC,TRBV7-2,-,few,TRBJ2-5
CSVGRPPEENVYGYTF,TGCAGCGTTGGCAGGCCACCAGAAGAAAATGTCTATGGCTACACCTTC,TRBV29-1,-,few,TRBJ1-2
CASSSPDRGTYGYTF,TGTGCCAGCAGCTCCCCCGACAGGGGTACCTATGGCTACACCTTC,TRBV13,TRBD1,-,TRBJ1-2
CASSPGEQETQYF,TGTGCCAGCTCACCAGGAGAGCAAGAGACCCAGTACTTC,TRBV18,-,-,TRBJ2-5
CASSLGSRGGANVLTF,TGTGCCAGCAGCTTAGGCAGCCGAGGTGGGGCCAACGTCCTGACTTTC,TRBV7-6,-,-,TRBJ2-6
CASSSPGLQTDTQYF,TGTGCCAGCAGCTCTCCGGGCCTTCAGACCGATACGCAGTATTTT,TRBV7-2,-,few,TRBJ2-3
CASSHLGDTNQPQHF,TGTGCCAGCAGCCACCTGGGAGACACCAATCAGCCCCAGCATTTT,TRBV11-2,-,-,TRBJ1-5
CASSVLREGETQYF,TGTGCCAGCAGTGTCCTCCGGGAAGGCGAGACCCAGTACTTC,TRBV25-1,-,few,TRBJ2-5
CASSWERGHEQYF,TGTGCCAGCAGTTGGGAGAGGGGCCACGAGCAGTACTTC,TRBV28,-,-,TRBJ2-7
CASSGVAKNIQYF,TGTGCCAGCAGCGGCGTGGCCAAAAACATTCAGTACTTC,TRBV6-6,-,few,TRBJ2-4
CASSSRGVNTGELFF,TGTGCCAGCAGTTCCCGGGGGGTGAACACCGGGGAGCTGTTTTTT,TRBV6-6,TRBD2,few,TRBJ2-2